What follows are 28 T cell receptor beta chains derived from one specimen sequenced in a study of blood T cell repertoires in COVID-19. Sequencing was performed with immunoSEQ multiplex PCR; in TCRdb, only in-frame clones are kept and a portion is missing. The repertoire includes 130,000 to 150,000 clones, around 81% of them detected once, and 10% to 15% sits in the top ten. Sequenced input: peripheral blood. These receptor sequences come from a man aged 55 to 69 with active or convalescent COVID-19.

This sequence joins TRBV5-4 and TRBJ2-2, with 11 bases fitting TRBD2. From germline, CDR1 is SGHNT and CDR2 YYREEE (reference sequence). The CDR3 runs 16 residues. V shed 5 bases, J shed 2 bases, and the junction held 5 bases outside the gene matches. The CDR3 DNA reads as TGTGCCAGCAGGATAGCGGGAGGGAAAAACACCGGGGAGCTGTTTTTT. It specifies CASRIAGGKNTGELFF. Complete variable domain (other parts from reference TRBV5-4 and TRBJ2-2): ETGVTQSPTHLIKTRGQQVTLRCSSQSGHNTVSWYQQALGQGPQFIFQYYREEENGRGNFPPRFSGLQFPNYSSELNVNALELDDSALYLCASRIAGGKNTGELFFGEGSRLTVL.

The chain couples TRBV27 to TRBJ1-3; D uncertain. The length of the CDR3 is 14 residues. The ends were cut back, 2 bases at V and 0 bases at J, with 5 bases in the middle. CDR1 MNHEY and CDR2 SMNVEV come from the germline V gene (reference sequence). CDR3 nucleotide sequence: TGTGCCAGCAGTTTAACGAGCTCTGGAAACACCATATATTTT. Its protein product is CASSLTSSGNTIYF.

The chain couples TRBV11-2 to TRBJ1-4; a possible D gene is TRBD1 (6 bases). Per the germline V gene, CDR1 is SGHAT and CDR2 is FQNNGV. CDR3 length equals 17 residues. The ends were cut back, 1 base at V and 6 bases at J, with 18 bases in the middle. CDR3 region: CASSLGRVGRGDEKLFF. CDR3 sequence (DNA): TGTGCCAGCAGCTTAGGGCGAGTGGGCAGGGGAGATGAAAAACTGTTTTTT.

The CDR3 sequence: CASSLYEQETQYF. The CDR3 nucleotides read TGCGCCAGCAGCTTATACGAGCAAGAGACCCAGTACTTC. V gene TRBV5-1 combines with J gene TRBJ2-5, with no clear D. Germline V gives CDR1 SGHRS, CDR2 YFSETQ. Trimming removed 2 bases at V and 2 bases at J, with 7 bases between. The CDR3 is made up of 13 amino acids.

The chain combines TRBV4-3 with TRBJ2-7; 8 nucleotides match TRBD1. Germline-derived CDR1 and CDR2 are LGHNA and YSLEER. With 0 bases clipped from V and 2 bases from J, the junction kept 15 bases outside the gene matches. The CDR3 has 19 amino acids. This chain's CDR3 is CASSQDGRGQALGTYEQYF. DNA for the CDR3: TGCGCCAGCAGCCAAGATGGACGGGGACAGGCTCTGGGAACCTACGAGCAGTACTTC.

The chain links TRBV19 to TRBJ2-7; maybe TRBD1 (5 bases). V was cut by 2 bases and J by 0 bases, with 11 bases left in between. CDR1 and CDR2 from the germline V gene are LNHDA and SQIVND (reference sequence). The CDR3 length is 15 residues. Here the CDR3 DNA reads TGTGCCAGTAGTATAAGGGGCGAGACCTCCTACGAGCAGTACTTC. Translating gives CASSIRGETSYEQYF.

V is TRBV6-6 and J is TRBJ1-5; 7 bases fit TRBD1. J was trimmed by 5 bases and V by 4 bases; bases with no gene match: 8. This CDR3 is 15 amino acids long. Germline CDR1 is MNHNY and CDR2 is SVGAGI (reference sequence). This CDR3 reads CASSSFRGVDQPQHF. The CDR3, as DNA: TGTGCCAGCAGTTCATTCAGGGGGGTAGATCAGCCCCAGCATTTT.

Concerning this clone itself: Germline and junction disagree at one end, which may indicate a read error. The CDR3 bases are TGTGCCAGCAGCTTAGACAGTATGGGCAGGGTATTC. Residues: CASSLDSMGRVF. This chain connects TRBV7-2 to TRBJ2-7; a possible D gene is TRBD1 (5 bases). Germline CDR1 SGHTA, CDR2 FQGNSA. This CDR3 is built from 12 residues.

The rearrangement joins TRBV7-9 to TRBJ1-2; 7 bases line up with TRBD1. The CDR3 is 13 residues long. V was clipped by 3 bases and J by 6 bases; unmatched bases: 4. CDR1 and CDR2 (germline): SEHNR, FQNEAQ (reference sequence). CDR3 sequence: CASSFTGEDGYTF. The CDR3 bases are TGTGCCAGCAGCTTCACAGGGGAAGATGGCTACACCTTC.

The chain couples TRBV12-3 or TRBV12-4 to TRBJ1-5, with D uncertain. The CDR3 totals 12 residues. Trimming left V 4 bases short and J 8 bases short, with 9 bases between. CDR3 sequence reads: CASSSGRKPQHF. In DNA, the CDR3 is TGTGCCAGCAGTTCGGGGAGAAAGCCCCAGCATTTT.

This chain links TRBV28 with TRBJ1-2; D is uncertain. CDR1 is MDHEN, CDR2 SYDVKM, per germline. The CDR3 totals 16 residues. Trimming stripped 5 bases from V and 6 bases from J, with 22 bases between. CDR3 sequence reads: CASSELVWRPLDGYTF. DNA for the CDR3: TGTGCCAGCAGTGAACTAGTTTGGCGGCCCCTGGATGGCTACACCTTC.

V gene TRBV5-1 combines with J gene TRBJ2-2; TRBD1 agrees at 7 bases. V shed 7 bases, J shed 6 bases, and the junction held 6 bases outside the gene matches. Germline CDR1 is SGHRS and CDR2 is YFSETQ. This CDR3 has 13 residues. Here the CDR3 reads CASYRGDAGELFF. The CDR3 nucleotides read TGCGCCAGCTACAGGGGCGATGCCGGGGAGCTGTTTTTT.

The chain has TRBV5-1 and TRBJ1-6; possibly TRBD1 for D (6 bases). CDR3 length: 14 amino acids. V gave up 4 bases and J gave up 9 bases, with 14 bases separating them. Germline V gives CDR1 SGHRS, CDR2 YFSETQ. DNA for the CDR3: TGCGCCAGCAGCCCCGGGGGGCAAGGTTCACCCCTCCACTTT. It codes for CASSPGGQGSPLHF.

The chain couples TRBV28 to TRBJ1-5; D is ambiguous. Germline values: CDR1 MDHEN, CDR2 SYDVKM. With 3 bases removed from V and 0 bases from J, the gap between germline ends came to 6 bases. The length of the CDR3 is 14 residues. This chain's CDR3 is CASSLSSSNQPQHF. In nucleotides, the CDR3 is TGTGCCAGCAGTTTGAGTAGTAGCAATCAGCCCCAGCATTTT.

The chain carries TRBV5-4 and TRBJ1-1, with D perhaps matching TRBD1 (5 bases). V lost 8 bases and J 0 bases, leaving 11 bases between the germline ends. The germline V gene encodes CDR1 SGHNT and CDR2 YYREEE (reference sequence). The length of the CDR3 is 13 residues. The CDR3 region has the DNA TGTGCCAGTGGAGTAGGGGTGAACACTGAAGCTTTCTTT. Translated: CASGVGVNTEAFF.

This clone has more than one count but fewer than ten. The chain combines TRBV6-6 with TRBJ2-1; 8 bases agree with TRBD2. The CDR3 extends over 16 amino acids. Trimming took 5 bases from V and 12 from J; bases not matched to a gene: 18. From germline, CDR1 is MNHNY and CDR2 SVGAGI (reference sequence). CDR3 amino acids: CASSVLESGSPEGQFF. As DNA, the CDR3 is TGTGCCAGCAGTGTCCTGGAGAGCGGGAGTCCCGAGGGGCAGTTCTTC.

CDR3 protein: CASSLRPGLAGREGDTQYF. The CDR3 DNA reads as TGTGCCAGCAGCTTACGTCCGGGACTAGCGGGAAGGGAGGGAGATACGCAGTATTTT. This sequence joins TRBV7-3 and TRBJ2-3; 13 bases fit TRBD2. With V trimmed by 2 bases and J by 5 bases, 13 bases remained unmatched. This CDR3 comprises 19 residues. Germline V gene lookup returns CDR1 SGHTA and CDR2 FQGTGA. Full variable domain (outside the CDR3, taken from reference TRBV7-3 and TRBJ2-3): GAGVSQTPSNKVTEKGKYVELRCDPISGHTALYWYRQSLGQGPEFLIYFQGTGAADDSGLPNDRFFAVRPEGSVSTLKIQRTERGDSAVYLCASSLRPGLAGREGDTQYFGPGTRLTVL.

The chain combines TRBV7-6 with TRBJ1-1; D possibly corresponds to TRBD1 (6 bases). The CDR3 extends over 14 amino acids. The V end lost 5 bases, the J end lost 9 bases, and 19 bases lay between the germline ends. Germline CDR1 is SGHVS and CDR2 is FNYEAQ. In DNA form, the CDR3 reads TGTGCCAGCAGCCCTCCGGGGGGGCGGGCTAAAGCTTTCTTT. Its protein is CASSPPGGRAKAFF.

As for this clone: The junction departs from the called germline gene at one end, perhaps through a read error. The rearrangement uses TRBV28 and TRBJ2-7; 8 bases are shared with TRBD1. Germline V lookup: CDR1 MDHEN, CDR2 SYDVKM. This CDR3 spans 14 amino acids. CDR3 loop: CASSEGQAKPKGHF. CDR3 sequence (DNA): TGTGCCAGCAGCGAGGGACAGGCGAAACCGAAGGGGCACTTC.

The rearrangement joins TRBV28 to TRBJ2-7, with 8 bases that match TRBD1. Germline V gene lookup returns CDR1 MDHEN and CDR2 SYDVKM. CDR3 length equals 19 residues. J gave up 4 bases and V 3 bases, and 20 bases lay outside the gene matches. CDR3 coding DNA: TGTGCCAGCAGTTTGTCGGTCAGGGGGCTAGGGCTAGGGGAATACGAGCAGTACTTC. This encodes CASSLSVRGLGLGEYEQYF.

The gene calls are TRBV11-3 and TRBJ2-5; D perhaps matches TRBD1 (7 bases). Per germline, CDR1 SGHNT and CDR2 YENEEA. The CDR3 has 15 residues. V was trimmed by 5 bases and J by 1 base, leaving 14 bases between them. For the CDR3, the DNA is TGTGCCAGCAGCGCGGGGACAGAACCCCAAGAGACCCAGTACTTC. This sequence encodes CASSAGTEPQETQYF.

This rearrangement joins TRBV29-1 to TRBJ2-7, with a weak D call TRBD1 (5 bases). Per germline, CDR1 SQVTM and CDR2 ANQGSEA. The V and J ends lost 3 bases and 0 bases respectively, with 18 bases between them. The CDR3 spans 16 residues. Here the CDR3 reads CSVDCAWADSSYEQYF. CDR3 coding DNA: TGCAGCGTTGACTGCGCGTGGGCAGACAGCTCCTACGAGCAGTACTTC.

This rearrangement joins TRBV18 to TRBJ1-4; TRBD1 matches at 7 bases. The CDR3 spans 15 residues. Germline V gene sequence: CDR1 KGHSH, CDR2 LQKENI. With V trimmed by 6 bases and J by 0 bases, 4 bases remained unmatched. The CDR3 nucleotides read TGTGCCAGCTCTCTTGGGACAGCAACTAATGAAAAACTGTTTTTT. The encoded protein is CASSLGTATNEKLFF.

V is TRBV14 and J is TRBJ1-1, with D unresolved. This CDR3 comprises 13 residues. Trimming left V 4 bases short and J 9 bases short, with 15 bases between. Germline values: CDR1 SGHDN, CDR2 FVKESK. CDR3 sequence: CASSPRGTVKAFF. In DNA form, the CDR3 reads TGTGCCAGCAGCCCCAGAGGAACGGTCAAAGCTTTCTTT.

The chain combines TRBV24-1 with TRBJ1-2; 10 bases align to TRBD1. With V trimmed by 3 bases and J by 4 bases, 7 bases remained unmatched. CDR3 length equals 16 residues. Germline assignment: CDR1 KGHDR and CDR2 SFDVKD. This chain's CDR3 is CATSDPGTGDLYGYTF. The CDR3 DNA reads TGTGCCACCAGTGATCCCGGGACAGGGGATCTCTATGGCTACACCTTC.

The genes are TRBV19 and TRBJ2-7, with D perhaps TRBD1 (6 bases). Trimming cost V 10 bases and J 2 bases, with 12 bases left between them. The CDR3 loop spans 12 amino acids. Germline CDR1 reads LNHDA; CDR2 reads SQIVND (reference sequence). CDR3 coding DNA: TGTGCCACCCCAGGGGCAGCCTACGAGCAGTACTTC. This gives the protein CATPGAAYEQYF.

J is TRBJ1-1 and V is TRBV4-1; D possibly corresponds to TRBD1 (5 bases). V was shortened by 1 base and J by 0 bases, with 6 bases between the two germline ends. The CDR3 runs to 14 residues. Per the germline V gene, CDR1 is MGHRA and CDR2 is YSYEKL. The CDR3 loop is CASSQGQMNTEAFF. The CDR3 region has the DNA TGCGCCAGCAGCCAAGGACAGATGAACACTGAAGCTTTCTTT.

The chain joins TRBV29-1 to TRBJ1-5, with D uncertain. Trimming cost V 4 bases and J 3 bases, with 10 bases left between them. CDR1 is SQVTM, CDR2 ANQGSEA, per germline. CDR3 size: 13 residues. In DNA form, the CDR3 reads TGCAGCGTTGTGGAACAGCTCAATCAGCCCCAGCATTTT. Its protein is CSVVEQLNQPQHF.